A selection of T cell receptor beta chains follows, all from one sample in a study of identifying expanded T cells in peripheral blood. Profiling relied on immunoSEQ multiplex PCR, and the TCRdb table lists in-frame clones only, not all of them. The table has about 110,000 clones, roughly 90% seen once. The sample taken for sequencing was blood. These receptors all come from a person aged 18 to 70 in good health. CDR3s include the opening cysteine and the closing phenylalanine or tryptophan. A D gene is named only where the DNA matches it firmly. Clone size is not always given. Where it is, it says once, few, many or a class for expanded clones.

clone_size,j_call,v_call,d_call,cdr3_aa,cdr3_nt
-,TRBJ1-2,TRBV19,TRBD1,CASKIRDRPEANYGYTF,TGTGCCAGTAAGATTAGGGACAGGCCGGAAGCTAACTATGGCTACACCTTC
-,TRBJ2-3,TRBV6-6,-,CASSYHSTDTQYF,TGTGCCAGCAGTTACCACAGCACAGATACGCAGTATTTT
-,TRBJ2-2,TRBV10-1,-,CATSMTMTGELFF,TGCGCCACCAGTATGACTATGACCGGGGAGCTGTTTTTT
once,TRBJ2-4,TRBV11-2,-,CASSLDFKNIQYF,TGTGCCAGCAGCTTAGATTTCAAAAACATTCAGTACTTC
once,TRBJ1-4,TRBV28,TRBD1,CASTPFDRDEKLFF,TGTGCCAGCACCCCCTTCGACAGGGATGAAAAACTGTTTTTT
-,TRBJ1-2,TRBV6-5,-,CASSYWAGESGYTF,TGTGCCAGCAGTTACTGGGCAGGGGAAAGTGGCTACACCTTC
-,TRBJ1-1,TRBV19,TRBD1,CASSLAGGRFHTEAFF,TGTGCCAGTAGTCTTGCAGGGGGACGTTTTCACACTGAAGCTTTCTTT
-,TRBJ2-5,TRBV28,-,CASSFSPPGLEETQYF,TGTGCCAGCAGTTTTTCACCCCCAGGCTTGGAAGAGACCCAGTACTTC
-,TRBJ1-1,TRBV19,TRBD1,CASNFLGGRGEDTEAFF,TGTGCCAGTAACTTTCTAGGGGGCAGGGGCGAGGACACTGAAGCTTTCTTT
few,TRBJ2-7,TRBV28,TRBD1,CASTPPGQGWHEQYF,TGTGCCAGCACCCCTCCGGGACAGGGGTGGCACGAGCAGTACTTC
once,TRBJ2-7,TRBV27,-,CASSLGGGIGEQYF,TGTGCCAGCAGTTTAGGCGGAGGGATCGGCGAGCAGTACTTC
-,TRBJ1-2,TRBV4-1,-,CASSPLGAGSNYGYTF,TGCGCCAGCAGCCCCCTGGGGGCAGGGAGTAACTATGGCTACACCTTC
-,TRBJ1-2,TRBV19,-,CASSIGEGGYTF,TGTGCCAGTAGTATAGGCGAAGGAGGCTACACCTTC
-,TRBJ1-2,TRBV28,-,CATADRGYGYTF,TGTGCCACCGCGGACAGAGGTTATGGCTACACCTTC
few,TRBJ1-6,TRBV27,TRBD1,CASSPLAGGSYNSPLHF,TGTGCCAGCAGTCCCCTTGCAGGGGGCTCCTATAATTCACCCCTCCACTTT
few,TRBJ1-4,TRBV19,-,CASRWGEGEKLFF,TGTGCCAGTCGCTGGGGTGAGGGAGAAAAACTGTTTTTT
-,TRBJ1-2,TRBV6-5,TRBD1,CASSYSRGQAYGYTF,TGTGCCAGCAGTTACTCCCGGGGACAGGCCTATGGCTACACCTTC
-,TRBJ2-3,TRBV27,-,CASSPSGTRDTQYF,TGTGCCAGCAGTCCATCCGGGACGCGGGATACGCAGTATTTT
-,TRBJ1-2,TRBV7-2,TRBD1,CASSLGRDRGSGYTF,TGTGCCAGCAGCTTAGGTCGGGACAGGGGCTCTGGCTACACCTTC
-,TRBJ2-1,TRBV7-9,-,CASSFEGTEQFF,TGTGCCAGCAGCTTTGAGGGGACAGAGCAGTTCTTC
-,TRBJ2-5,TRBV7-9,-,CASTEGRGGETQYF,TGTGCCAGCACCGAGGGCAGGGGAGGAGAGACCCAGTACTTC
-,TRBJ2-5,TRBV28,-,CASSADRQGLGTQYF,TGTGCCAGCAGTGCGGACCGACAGGGACTAGGGACCCAGTACTTC
-,TRBJ2-3,TRBV7-9,TRBD1,CASSERGQALGTQYF,TGTGCCAGCAGCGAAAGAGGACAGGCCCTCGGTACGCAGTATTTT
-,TRBJ2-2,TRBV18,TRBD1,CASSSDRGFNTGELFF,TGTGCCAGCTCGTCTGACAGGGGCTTCAACACCGGGGAGCTGTTTTTT
-,TRBJ1-2,TRBV7-2,TRBD1,CASSPTGANYGYTF,TGTGCCAGCAGCCCCACAGGGGCTAACTATGGCTACACCTTC
-,TRBJ2-5,TRBV7-2,TRBD1,CASSSRQGAVGETQYF,TGTGCCAGCAGTTCCCGACAGGGGGCGGTGGGAGAGACCCAGTACTTC
-,TRBJ2-3,TRBV7-6,-,CASSFGGTDTQYF,TGTGCCAGCAGCTTCGGGGGCACAGATACGCAGTATTTT
-,TRBJ2-7,TRBV6-6,-,CASSYVSYEQYF,TGTGCCAGCAGTTACGTGAGCTACGAGCAGTACTTC
-,TRBJ2-1,TRBV4-3,-,CASSQEEEGNEQFF,TGCGCCAGCAGCCAAGAGGAGGAGGGCAATGAGCAGTTCTTC
-,TRBJ2-3,TRBV25-1,-,CASSEVAWGTDTQYF,TGTGCCAGCAGTGAGGTGGCGTGGGGCACAGATACGCAGTATTTT
-,TRBJ2-2,TRBV2,-,CASSDGGQNTGELFF,TGTGCCAGCAGTGACGGGGGACAAAACACCGGGGAGCTGTTTTTT
-,TRBJ1-2,TRBV5-1,-,CASSLGSGSYGYTF,TGCGCCAGCAGCTTGGGGTCGGGAAGTTATGGCTACACCTTC
-,TRBJ1-2,TRBV4-3,-,CASSLPAQGSNYGYTF,TGCGCCAGCAGCTTACCCGCGCAGGGGTCTAACTATGGCTACACCTTC
-,TRBJ2-2,TRBV28,TRBD2,CASSLSGGESGELFF,TGTGCCAGCAGTTTAAGTGGGGGGGAAAGCGGGGAGCTGTTTTTT
-,TRBJ1-5,TRBV6-5,TRBD1,CASSADREGQPQHF,TGTGCCAGCAGTGCGGACAGGGAGGGGCAGCCCCAGCATTTT
-,TRBJ2-1,TRBV9,TRBD1,CASSGLRQGGNEQFF,TGTGCCAGCAGCGGACTTCGACAGGGTGGCAATGAGCAGTTCTTC
-,TRBJ1-4,TRBV7-6,-,CASSLAFLSTSNEKLFF,TGTGCCAGCAGCTTAGCTTTTTTGTCGACTTCCAATGAAAAACTGTTTTTT
-,TRBJ1-6,TRBV2,-,CASRGGVGNSPLHF,TGTGCCAGCAGGGGGGGCGTGGGTAATTCACCCCTCCACTTT
-,TRBJ2-7,TRBV6-1,-,CASSEVSGLYEQYF,TGTGCCAGCAGTGAAGTATCGGGACTCTACGAGCAGTACTTC
-,TRBJ1-2,TRBV18,TRBD1,CASSPRDRDDGYTF,TGTGCCAGCTCACCAAGAGACAGGGATGATGGCTACACCTTC
-,TRBJ2-5,TRBV6-1,-,CASSERGETQYF,TGTGCCAGCAGTGAAAGGGGAGAGACCCAGTACTTC
-,TRBJ2-7,TRBV7-2,-,CASSLLQRAPYEQYF,TGTGCCAGCAGCTTATTGCAGCGGGCGCCCTACGAGCAGTACTTC
-,TRBJ2-7,TRBV5-4,TRBD1,CASSPEPGQDYEQYF,TGTGCCAGCAGCCCGGAACCGGGACAGGATTACGAGCAGTACTTC
-,TRBJ1-1,TRBV4-2,-,CASSQDSGGTYTEAFF,TGTGCCAGCAGCCAAGACTCCGGGGGCACTTACACTGAAGCTTTCTTT
-,TRBJ2-7,TRBV28,-,CASSYAPYEQYF,TGTGCCAGCAGTTATGCCCCCTACGAGCAGTACTTC
-,TRBJ2-5,TRBV4-2,-,CASSQGAGATGETQYF,TGTGCCAGCAGCCAAGGGGCGGGGGCGACCGGGGAGACCCAGTACTTC
-,TRBJ1-4,TRBV4-1,TRBD1,CASNPRPGQAEKLFF,TGCGCCAGCAACCCGCGCCCGGGACAGGCAGAAAAACTGTTTTTT
-,TRBJ2-3,TRBV19,TRBD2,CASSIGSGGKGDTQYF,TGTGCCAGTAGTATAGGGTCCGGGGGGAAAGGAGATACGCAGTATTTT
-,TRBJ2-7,TRBV18,-,CASSPNRSHRGQYF,TGTGCCAGCTCACCGAATAGATCCCACCGGGGGCAGTACTTC
-,TRBJ1-2,TRBV7-9,-,CASRPTEGGYTF,TGTGCCAGCAGACCTACCGAAGGAGGCTACACCTTC
-,TRBJ1-1,TRBV7-9,TRBD1,CASSLGQGNTEAFF,TGTGCCAGCAGCCTGGGACAGGGGAACACTGAAGCTTTCTTT
-,TRBJ2-3,TRBV2,-,CASSGGRGTDTQYF,TGTGCCAGCAGTGGGGGACGGGGAACAGATACGCAGTATTTT
-,TRBJ2-7,TRBV18,TRBD2,CASSRTSGGDEQYF,TGTGCCAGCTCCCGCACTAGCGGGGGGGACGAGCAGTACTTC
-,TRBJ2-1,TRBV7-9,TRBD2,CASSLRTSGGHSSYNEQFF,TGTGCCAGCAGCTTAAGGACTAGCGGGGGCCACAGCTCCTACAATGAGCAGTTCTTC
once,TRBJ1-1,TRBV6-6,-,CASSVGLMNTEAFF,TGTGCCAGCAGTGTTGGTTTAATGAACACTGAAGCTTTCTTT